This T cell receptor (beta chain) came from a study of Ad26.COV2.S vaccination and SARS-CoV-2 variants. Treatment described: some 20 received Ad26.COV2.S at low or high dose, single or two shots; 5 received placebo; per-sample allocation not given. Material that was analyzed had been drawn on day 63 after the first vaccine or placebo injection. The assay was immunoSEQ multiplex PCR, and TCRdb's table has in-frame clones only and misses some. The data hold some 420,000 clones, with around nine tenths observed a single time. V was shortened by 7 bases and J by 1 base, with 13 bases between the two germline ends. CDR3 size: 15 residues. The germline CDR1 and CDR2 sequences are MNHEY and SMNVEV (reference sequence).

The rearrangement uses TRBV27 and TRBJ2-2; tentative D call: TRBD1 (5 bases). The sample in question was peripheral blood, obtained in a trial of Ad26.COV2.S vaccine versus placebo. This TCR derives from a person between 18 and 65 years old who received the Ad26.COV2.S COVID-19 vaccine or a placebo. DNA of the CDR3: TGTGCCAGCACTTCAGGGTTTGGGAACACCGGGGAGCTGTTTTTT. Residues: CASTSGFGNTGELFF.